The rows below give T cell receptor beta chains drawn from one sample of a study of CXCR3-negative and CXCR3-positive naive CD8 T cells. Using the 5' RACE reads, TCRdb records one entry per CDR3 protein without DNA. Its clone listing holds around 81,000 distinct CDR3 sequences. The sample comprised naive CXCR3- CD8+ T cells from blood. All receptors derive from a human donor in good health. Some clones in this sample may be carry-over from other donors' samples. CDR3s include the opening cysteine and the closing phenylalanine or tryptophan.

J gene | V gene | CDR3 protein
TRBJ2-1 | TRBV12-5 | CASGLSAGVNWNEQFF
TRBJ2-5 | TRBV12-3/TRBV12-4 | CASSVTIAGDVETQYF
TRBJ1-2 | TRBV27 | CASSPGLNYGYTF
TRBJ1-1 | TRBV29-1 | CSVGKGGTEAFF
TRBJ2-7 | TRBV10-1 | CASSESFLGSPSEQYF
TRBJ2-6 | TRBV29-1 | CSVEQIVSGANVLTF
TRBJ2-7 | TRBV5-1 | CASRKDSSYEQYF
TRBJ2-7 | TRBV13 | CASSPTGDEQYF
TRBJ2-7 | TRBV14 | CASSQLPYEQYF
TRBJ2-1 | TRBV6-2/TRBV6-3 | CASSYSTAGAFYEQFF
TRBJ2-7 | TRBV10-1 | CASSERAGTEQYF
TRBJ2-7 | TRBV7-6 | CASSLDWDRGSYEQYF
TRBJ2-3 | TRBV4-1 | CASSQKNRGLTDTQYF
TRBJ2-7 | TRBV7-6 | CASSLGSGSGSEQYF
TRBJ2-7 | TRBV28 | CASNSIWGNDEQYF
TRBJ2-1 | TRBV28 | CASSFRPGSYNEQFF
TRBJ2-1 | TRBV19 | CATQDPTGAYNEQFF
TRBJ2-1 | TRBV5-1 | CASADPPTSYNEQFF
TRBJ2-1 | TRBV12-3/TRBV12-4 | CASSFFGSGYNEKFF
TRBJ2-1 | TRBV5-6 | CASSWEMRNEQFF
TRBJ1-1 | TRBV9 | CASSVVGSGNTEAFF
TRBJ2-7 | TRBV5-1 | CASSLSRDLYEQYF
TRBJ2-7 | TRBV3-1 | CASSQSPGSYEQYF
TRBJ2-3 | TRBV7-2 | CASSFGLAGGPDTQYF
TRBJ2-3 | TRBV6-5 | CASSLAGLSDTQYF
TRBJ2-1 | TRBV7-9 | CASSPSGLGSHEQFF
TRBJ2-5 | TRBV12-5 | CASGLGQGLETQYF
TRBJ2-7 | TRBV6-6 | CASSLGDNTYEQYF
TRBJ2-1 | TRBV20-1 | CSARDFQRGGDEQFF
TRBJ2-7 | TRBV4-3 | CASSQEAGQHLYYEQYF
TRBJ2-1 | TRBV5-1 | CASRTELAVEQFF
TRBJ2-1 | TRBV5-5 | CASSFNLNGAWEQFF
TRBJ2-7 | TRBV4-2 | CASSHRGQGTAYEQYF
TRBJ2-1 | TRBV7-2 | CASSLVGSSSNEQFF
TRBJ2-3 | TRBV7-2 | CASSFLSGPPTDTQYF
TRBJ2-7 | TRBV28 | CASSPGLAGFTSYEQYF
TRBJ2-5 | TRBV14 | CASSQDAGEAWETQYF
TRBJ2-7 | TRBV20-1 | CSVSVLASVVGEQYF
TRBJ1-3 | TRBV29-1 | CSVRRGSGNTIYF
TRBJ2-5 | TRBV19 | CASTTGQGAVETQYF
TRBJ2-4 | TRBV19 | CASSSRGPGSKDIQYF
TRBJ2-1 | TRBV29-1 | CSVHDRNSYNEQFF
TRBJ2-3 | TRBV10-3 | CAITEGLAGTTDTQYF
TRBJ2-3 | TRBV7-3 | CASSLPGQGSDTQYF
TRBJ1-2 | TRBV12-5 | CASGLVLEGFYTF
TRBJ1-1 | TRBV11-2 | CASSPTGEGNTEAFF
TRBJ2-7 | TRBV7-9 | CASSLEGSHSYEQYF
TRBJ1-1 | TRBV4-1 | CASSQDQTGWTEAFF
TRBJ1-4 | TRBV4-1 | CASSPRTVTNEKLFF